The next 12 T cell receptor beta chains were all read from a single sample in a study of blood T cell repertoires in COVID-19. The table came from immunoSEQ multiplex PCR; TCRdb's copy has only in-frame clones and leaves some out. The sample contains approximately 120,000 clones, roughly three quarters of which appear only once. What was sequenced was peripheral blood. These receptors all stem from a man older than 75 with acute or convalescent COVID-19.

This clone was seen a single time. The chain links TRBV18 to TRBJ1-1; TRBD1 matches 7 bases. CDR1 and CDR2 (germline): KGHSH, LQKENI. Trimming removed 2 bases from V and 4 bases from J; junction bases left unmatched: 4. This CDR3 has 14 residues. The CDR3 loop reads CASSPEGAGTEAFF. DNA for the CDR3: TGTGCCAGCTCACCAGAGGGGGCCGGCACTGAAGCTTTCTTT.

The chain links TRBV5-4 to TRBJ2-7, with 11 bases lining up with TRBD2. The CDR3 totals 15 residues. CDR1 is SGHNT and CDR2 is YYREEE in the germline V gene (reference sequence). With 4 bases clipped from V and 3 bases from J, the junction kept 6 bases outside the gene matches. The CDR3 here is CASSPGLAGDYEQYF. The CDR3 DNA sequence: TGTGCCAGCAGCCCCGGACTAGCGGGTGACTACGAGCAGTACTTC.

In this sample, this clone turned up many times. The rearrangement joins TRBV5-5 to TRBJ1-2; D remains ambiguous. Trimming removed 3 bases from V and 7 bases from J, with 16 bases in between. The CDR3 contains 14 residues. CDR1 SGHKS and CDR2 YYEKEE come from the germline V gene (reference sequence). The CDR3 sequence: CASSYQDGSRGYTF. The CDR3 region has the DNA TGTGCCAGCAGCTACCAGGACGGGAGTCGTGGCTACACCTTC.

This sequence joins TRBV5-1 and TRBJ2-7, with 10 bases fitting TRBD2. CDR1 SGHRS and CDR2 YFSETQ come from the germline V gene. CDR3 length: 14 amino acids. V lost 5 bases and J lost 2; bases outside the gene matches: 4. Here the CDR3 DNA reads TGCGCCAGCAGGACTAGCGGGTCGACCTACGAGCAGTACTTC. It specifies CASRTSGSTYEQYF.

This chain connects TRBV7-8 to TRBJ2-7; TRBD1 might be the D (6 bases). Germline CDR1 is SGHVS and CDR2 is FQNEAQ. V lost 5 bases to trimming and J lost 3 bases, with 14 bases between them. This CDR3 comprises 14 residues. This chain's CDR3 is CASSRTGIYYEQYF. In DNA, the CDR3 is TGTGCCAGCAGCCGTACAGGGATTTACTACGAGCAGTACTTC.

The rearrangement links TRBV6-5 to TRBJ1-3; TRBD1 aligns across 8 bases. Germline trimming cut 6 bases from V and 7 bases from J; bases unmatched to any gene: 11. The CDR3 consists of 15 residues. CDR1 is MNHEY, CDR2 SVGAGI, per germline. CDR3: CASRPSGQGVNTIYF. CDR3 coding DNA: TGTGCCAGCAGACCTTCCGGACAGGGAGTGAACACCATATATTTT.

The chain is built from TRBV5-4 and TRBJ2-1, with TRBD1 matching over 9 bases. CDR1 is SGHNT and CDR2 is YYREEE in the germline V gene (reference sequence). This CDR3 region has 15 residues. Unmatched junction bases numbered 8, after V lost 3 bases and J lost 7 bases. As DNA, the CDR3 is TGTGCCAGCAGCTCCCGGGACAGGGCGAAGAATGAGCAGTTCTTC. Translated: CASSSRDRAKNEQFF.

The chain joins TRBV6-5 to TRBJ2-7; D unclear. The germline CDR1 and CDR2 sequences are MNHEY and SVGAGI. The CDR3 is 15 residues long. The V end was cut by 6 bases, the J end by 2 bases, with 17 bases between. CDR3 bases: TGTGCCAGCAGAGGTGGCCCTGGGCCCACCTACGAGCAGTACTTC. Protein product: CASRGGPGPTYEQYF.

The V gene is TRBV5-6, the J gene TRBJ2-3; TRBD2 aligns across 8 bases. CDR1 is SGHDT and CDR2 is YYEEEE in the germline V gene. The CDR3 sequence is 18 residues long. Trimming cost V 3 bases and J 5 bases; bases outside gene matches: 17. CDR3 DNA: TGTGCCAGCAGCTCTCCCGGGGGGGGAGCGGGGGTAGGAGATACGCAGTATTTT. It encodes CASSSPGGGAGVGDTQYF.

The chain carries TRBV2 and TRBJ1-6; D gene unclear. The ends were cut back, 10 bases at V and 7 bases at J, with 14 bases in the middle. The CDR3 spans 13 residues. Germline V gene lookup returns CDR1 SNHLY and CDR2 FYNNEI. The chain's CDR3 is CANSLTENSPLHF. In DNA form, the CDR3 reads TGTGCCAACTCCTTGACTGAAAATTCACCCCTCCACTTT.

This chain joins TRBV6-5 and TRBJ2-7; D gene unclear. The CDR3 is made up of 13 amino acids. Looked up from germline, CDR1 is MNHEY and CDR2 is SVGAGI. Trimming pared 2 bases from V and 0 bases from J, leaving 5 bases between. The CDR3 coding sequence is TGTGCCAGCAGTTACGGCGGCTCCTACGAGCAGTACTTC. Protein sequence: CASSYGGSYEQYF.

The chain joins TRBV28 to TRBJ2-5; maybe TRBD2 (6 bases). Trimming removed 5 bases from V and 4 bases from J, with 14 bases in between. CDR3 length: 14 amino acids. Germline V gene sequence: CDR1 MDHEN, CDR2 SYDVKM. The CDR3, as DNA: TGTGCCAGCAGTGAAGGAGGGTTAAGAGAGACCCAGTACTTC. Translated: CASSEGGLRETQYF.